The entry below describes one TCR beta chain. Its specificity is not known. A template switching step contributed a universal primer site, while unique molecular identifiers were present in the cDNA. One entry per CDR3 protein, called by TCRdb with MiXCR from the 5' RACE reads. The data contain hundreds of thousands of distinct CDR3 sequences, about 20% of them singletons. This specimen comes from a study of identical twins. Study results and caveats: Fewer insertions characterized abundant cord blood beta clonotypes, whereas memory repertoires showed none.

These sequences were also reported in another study, on T cells expressing NK-cell markers. That investigation notes: Investigators obtained TCR beta repertoires from sorted CD3+CD56+NKG2C+, CD3+CD56+NKG2C- and CD3+CD56-NKG2C+ T cells. The study found these clonotypes also leading the CD3+CD56-NKG2C+ fraction in a few donors.

The TCR was taken from a woman younger than 30 in good health. Sequencing used PBMCs.

The chain's CDR3 is CASGSPAGRETQYF. The DNA for the CDR3 is TGTGCCAGCGGAAGCCCCGCGGGCCGGGAGACCCAGTACTTC. The chain combines TRBV27 with TRBJ2-5; a weak D match, TRBD2 (5 bases). This CDR3 comprises 14 residues. The ends were cut back, 8 bases at V and 5 bases at J, with 18 bases in the middle. The germline gives CDR1 MNHEY, CDR2 SMNVEV (reference sequence).